The 15 T cell receptor beta chains in this list originate from one sample, sequenced in a study of T cell repertoires in cytomegalovirus infection. TCRdb re-called the reads with MiXCR, one entry per CDR3 protein. The repertoire holds some 920,000 distinct CDR3 sequences, with around 30% as singletons. These receptors have no identified antigens. The sample in question was cultured CD8+ T cells from PBMCs, obtained from culture after CMV antigen stimulation. The receptors originated from a human donor in good health (CMV status not recorded). Some clones in this sample may be carry-over from other donors' samples.

This sequence joins TRBV3-1 and TRBJ2-7; 9 bases agree with TRBD2. The CDR3 has 16 amino acids. V shed 0 bases, J shed 3 bases, and the junction held 6 bases outside the gene matches. Germline V CDR1 and CDR2: LGHDT, YNNKEL (reference sequence). The CDR3 spells CASSQDRGLAVYEQYF. The CDR3, as DNA: TGTGCCAGCAGCCAAGATCGGGGACTAGCTGTCTACGAGCAGTACTTC.

The rearrangement links TRBV4-2 to TRBJ2-7; D unresolved. The V gene's germline CDR1 is LGHNA and CDR2 YNFKEQ. Trimming removed 0 bases at V and 0 bases at J, with 9 bases between. The CDR3 runs to 15 residues. The CDR3: CASSQELSSSYEQYV. CDR3 bases: TGTGCCAGCAGCCAAGAACTTTCGAGCTCCTACGAGCAGTACGTC.

V is TRBV9 and J is TRBJ2-6, with D perhaps TRBD1 (6 bases). The germline V gene has CDR1 SGDLS and CDR2 YYNGEE. V lost 4 bases to trimming and J lost 0 bases, with 14 bases between them. This CDR3 region has 17 residues. CDR3 nucleotides: TGTGCCAGCAGCAGCCGGGACACTCGCTCTGGGGCCAACGTCCTGACTTTC. Translating gives CASSSRDTRSGANVLTF.

Ten or more counts support this clonotype. This chain links TRBV6-1 with TRBJ2-7; TRBD2 might be the D (5 bases). Trimming removed 6 bases at V and 1 base at J, with 10 bases between. The CDR3 has 13 amino acids. In germline, CDR1 is MNHNS, CDR2 SASEGT. CDR3: CASSEGRSYEQYF. The CDR3 DNA sequence: TGTGCCAGCAGCGAGGGTAGATCCTACGAGCAGTACTTC.

V and J are TRBV6-2 or TRBV6-3 and TRBJ2-1, with a tentative D call TRBD2 (5 bases). Germline CDR1 reads MNHEY; CDR2 reads SVGEGT. CDR3 length: 15 residues. Trimming left V 2 bases short and J 4 bases short, with 12 bases between. CDR3 amino acids: CASSYRETFYNEQFF. The DNA of the CDR3 is TGTGCCAGCAGTTACAGGGAGACATTTTACAATGAGCAGTTCTTC.

The J gene is TRBJ2-5, the V gene TRBV12-3 or TRBV12-4; the D gene is possibly TRBD2 (6 bases). There are 15 residues in the CDR3. V was pared by 5 bases and J by 0 bases, with 13 bases between. CDR3 in amino acids: CASSPQTRDQETQYF. The CDR3 DNA sequence: TGTGCCAGCAGTCCTCAGACTAGAGACCAAGAGACCCAGTACTTC.

The chain carries TRBV6-2 or TRBV6-3 and TRBJ2-5; TRBD2 aligns across 8 bases. Trimming took 4 bases from V and 0 from J; bases not matched to a gene: 1. Germline assignment: CDR1 MNHEY and CDR2 SVGEGT. The CDR3 length is 14 residues. CDR3 DNA: TGTGCCAGCAGTTCGGGACTAGACCAAGAGACCCAGTACTTC. Amino acids: CASSSGLDQETQYF.

This clonotype was counted between two and nine times. The V and J genes are TRBV29-1 and TRBJ2-1, with no clear D. Trimming cost V 6 bases and J 0 bases, with 3 bases left between them. Germline CDR1 reads SQVTM; CDR2 reads ANQGSEA. The CDR3 length is 11 residues. The CDR3 loop is CSVRSYNEQFF. DNA of the CDR3: TGCAGCGTCCGCTCCTACAATGAGCAGTTCTTC.

The rearrangement uses TRBV12-3 or TRBV12-4 and TRBJ1-4, with D tentatively TRBD1 (5 bases). Trimming removed 3 bases at V and 8 bases at J, with 10 bases between. This CDR3 spans 13 amino acids. The CDR3 sequence: CASSFTAGEKLFF. CDR3 in DNA: TGTGCCAGCAGTTTTACCGCAGGGGAAAAACTGTTTTTT.

Ten or more counts support this clonotype. V and J are TRBV7-2 and TRBJ2-5, with D tentatively TRBD2 (6 bases). Germline V gives CDR1 SGHTA, CDR2 FQGNSA. The CDR3 covers 17 residues. V was shortened by 1 base and J by 3 bases, with 18 bases between the two germline ends. The DNA of the CDR3 is TGTGCCAGCAGCTTAGTTTATAATCGGGGGTTGGAAGAGACCCAGTACTTC. This sequence encodes CASSLVYNRGLEETQYF. Full variable domain (outside the CDR3, taken from reference TRBV7-2 and TRBJ2-5): GAGVSQSPSNKVTEKGKDVELRCDPISGHTALYWYRQSLGQGLEFLIYFQGNSAPDKSGLPSDRFSAERTGGSVSTLTIQRTQQEDSAVYLCASSLVYNRGLEETQYFGPGTRLLVL.

Only one count was recorded for this clonotype. One end of the junction fails to match germline, which may point to a read error. This chain connects TRBV12-3 or TRBV12-4 to TRBJ2-7; D unresolved. This CDR3 has 16 amino acids. CDR3 bases: TGTGCCAGCAGTTTTGCAACGATGAAAGACTTCTACGAGCAGCACTTC. Its translation is CASSFATMKDFYEQHF.

This clonotype was seen more than once but under ten times. The chain has TRBV7-9 and TRBJ1-3, with 7 bases lining up with TRBD1. Per germline, CDR1 SEHNR and CDR2 FQNEAQ (reference sequence). V lost 5 bases to trimming and J lost 5 bases; unmatched junction nucleotides: 12. This CDR3 spans 16 amino acids. DNA of the CDR3: TGTGCCAGCAGCCGTTCAGAGGGGGCTCTAAGAAACACCATATATTTT. The encoded protein is CASSRSEGALRNTIYF.

The chain's CDR3 is CASSLAGDRGNQPQHF. The CDR3 nucleotides are TGTGCCAGCAGCTTAGCGGGAGACAGGGGGAATCAGCCCCAGCATTTT. The chain carries TRBV7-8 and TRBJ1-5, with TRBD1 identical over 9 bases. This CDR3 comprises 16 residues. Germline V gene data show CDR1 as SGHVS and CDR2 as FQNEAQ. Trimming took 0 bases from V and 4 from J; bases not matched to a gene: 4.

This sequence joins TRBV7-9 and TRBJ2-2, with 10 positions matching TRBD1. Trimming took 5 bases from V and 9 from J; bases not matched to a gene: 12. The CDR3 consists of 16 residues. The V gene's germline CDR1 is SEHNR and CDR2 FQNEAQ (reference sequence). The CDR3 protein is CASSPEGTGVSRELFF. The CDR3, as DNA: TGTGCCAGCAGCCCAGAGGGGACAGGGGTGTCCCGGGAGCTGTTTTTT.

The chain recombines TRBV25-1 with TRBJ2-3, with D perhaps TRBD1 (6 bases). The CDR3 contains 15 residues. Germline assignment: CDR1 MGHDK and CDR2 SYGVNS. Between the trimmed V and J ends, which lost 7 bases and 0 bases, there was a span of 14 bases. The CDR3 DNA reads TGTGCCAGCACTACAGGGACGACTAGCACAGATACGCAGTATTTT. Its translation: CASTTGTTSTDTQYF.